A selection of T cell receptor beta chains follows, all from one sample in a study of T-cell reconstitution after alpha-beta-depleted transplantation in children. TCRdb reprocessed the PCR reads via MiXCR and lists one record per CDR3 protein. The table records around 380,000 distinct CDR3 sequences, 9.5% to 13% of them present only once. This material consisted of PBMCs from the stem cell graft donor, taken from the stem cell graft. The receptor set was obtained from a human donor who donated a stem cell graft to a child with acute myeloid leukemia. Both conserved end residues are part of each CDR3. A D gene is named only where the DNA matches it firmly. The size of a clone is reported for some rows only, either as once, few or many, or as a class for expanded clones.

cdr3_nt: TGTGCCAGCACTTCGATCGGGGACCCCGAGAAGACCCAGTACTTC
cdr3_aa: CASTSIGDPEKTQYF
j_call: TRBJ2-5
clone_size: -
v_call: TRBV12-3/TRBV12-4
d_call: -

cdr3_nt: TGTGCCAGCAGGCGACAGGGACTTACTAATGAAAAACTGTTTTTT
cdr3_aa: CASRRQGLTNEKLFF
j_call: TRBJ1-4
clone_size: -
v_call: TRBV12-3/TRBV12-4
d_call: TRBD1

cdr3_nt: TGTGCCACCAGACCGGAAGGCCCGACAGCGGGCGAGCAGTACTTC
cdr3_aa: CATRPEGPTAGEQYF
j_call: TRBJ2-7
clone_size: -
v_call: TRBV24-1
d_call: -

cdr3_nt: TGCAGTGCTACCGGGCGGGAGACCTTAGCCAAAAACATTCAGTACTTC
cdr3_aa: CSATGRETLAKNIQYF
j_call: TRBJ2-4
clone_size: -
v_call: TRBV20-1
d_call: TRBD2

cdr3_nt: TGTGCCAGCAGAGATATCGGGTCCCACGAGCAGTACTTC
cdr3_aa: CASRDIGSHEQYF
j_call: TRBJ2-7
clone_size: many
v_call: TRBV5-4
d_call: -

cdr3_nt: TGCAGTGCTAGAGAGTTCCCACAAGAGACCCAGTACTTC
cdr3_aa: CSAREFPQETQYF
j_call: TRBJ2-5
clone_size: few
v_call: TRBV20-1
d_call: -

cdr3_nt: TGCTGTGCTAGAGTCCCAGGGGGTGATAGCAATCAGCCCCAGCATTTT
cdr3_aa: CCARVPGGDSNQPQHF
j_call: TRBJ1-5
clone_size: -
v_call: TRBV20-1
d_call: TRBD1

cdr3_nt: TGTGCCAGCAGCTTGGCCGGGGGCCCTAACAATGAGCAGTTCTTC
cdr3_aa: CASSLAGGPNNEQFF
j_call: TRBJ2-1
clone_size: -
v_call: TRBV5-6
d_call: -

cdr3_nt: TGTGCCATCAGTCCGGACAGTAGCAATCAGCCCCAGCATTTT
cdr3_aa: CAISPDSSNQPQHF
j_call: TRBJ1-5
clone_size: -
v_call: TRBV10-3
d_call: -

cdr3_nt: TGTGCCAGCAGCTTAAGCAGGGTGGATGAGCAGTTCTTC
cdr3_aa: CASSLSRVDEQFF
j_call: TRBJ2-1
clone_size: many
v_call: TRBV7-2
d_call: -

cdr3_nt: TGTGCCAGCAGTGAAGCGGCGGGAGGAAAAGAGACCCAGTACTTC
cdr3_aa: CASSEAAGGKETQYF
j_call: TRBJ2-5
clone_size: many
v_call: TRBV6-4
d_call: TRBD2

cdr3_nt: TGTGCCACCAGCCTGCCCCCCGGACGGGGAACCGGGGAGCTGTTTTTT
cdr3_aa: CATSLPPGRGTGELFF
j_call: TRBJ2-2
clone_size: -
v_call: TRBV24-1
d_call: -

cdr3_nt: TGTGCCATCAGTTTAAATGATCAGCCCCAGCATTTT
cdr3_aa: CAISLNDQPQHF
j_call: TRBJ1-5
clone_size: many
v_call: TRBV10-3
d_call: -

cdr3_nt: TGCAGCGTTGAATCCCGGCGTTATGGCTACACCTTC
cdr3_aa: CSVESRRYGYTF
j_call: TRBJ1-2
clone_size: -
v_call: TRBV29-1
d_call: -

cdr3_nt: TGTGCCAGCGGGGGGGGGAGGTCCCACAATGAGCAGTTCTTC
cdr3_aa: CASGGGRSHNEQFF
j_call: TRBJ2-1
clone_size: -
v_call: TRBV12-3/TRBV12-4
d_call: TRBD2

cdr3_nt: TGCAGCGTGGCGGGACAGATGAACACTGAAGCTTTCTTT
cdr3_aa: CSVAGQMNTEAFF
j_call: TRBJ1-1
clone_size: -
v_call: TRBV29-1
d_call: TRBD1

cdr3_nt: TGCGCCAGCAGCCTCGACGGGGAAAAACTGTTTTTT
cdr3_aa: CASSLDGEKLFF
j_call: TRBJ1-4
clone_size: many
v_call: TRBV4-1
d_call: -

cdr3_nt: TGTGCCAGCAGTTTAGTACCAACTACGGGACTTGCGGATACGCAGTATTTT
cdr3_aa: CASSLVPTTGLADTQYF
j_call: TRBJ2-3
clone_size: many
v_call: TRBV27
d_call: -

cdr3_nt: TGTGCCAGCAGCTTAGGGGGAAGCTTGAACGAGCAGTACTTC
cdr3_aa: CASSLGGSLNEQYF
j_call: TRBJ2-7
clone_size: -
v_call: TRBV7-9
d_call: -

cdr3_nt: TGTGCCATCAGTGGGAGGCAACTAGCGGGAGGGGCGAACACCGGGGAGCTGTTTTTT
cdr3_aa: CAISGRQLAGGANTGELFF
j_call: TRBJ2-2
clone_size: many
v_call: TRBV10-3
d_call: TRBD2

cdr3_nt: TGTGCCATCAGTGAGTCGGGGCAGGGTGCAGATACGCAGTATTTT
cdr3_aa: CAISESGQGADTQYF
j_call: TRBJ2-3
clone_size: few
v_call: TRBV10-3
d_call: -

cdr3_nt: TGCGCCAGCAGCTTGGGTAGCGGGAGGCTCGAGACCCAGTACTTC
cdr3_aa: CASSLGSGRLETQYF
j_call: TRBJ2-5
clone_size: -
v_call: TRBV5-1
d_call: TRBD2

cdr3_nt: TGTGCCAGCAGCTTAAAGGCCGGGGGGACGAACACCGGGGAGCTGTTTTTT
cdr3_aa: CASSLKAGGTNTGELFF
j_call: TRBJ2-2
clone_size: -
v_call: TRBV7-3
d_call: TRBD2

cdr3_nt: TGTGCCAGCAGCTTCGTCAGGGGTGGGGTCACTGAAGCTTTCTTT
cdr3_aa: CASSFVRGGVTEAFF
j_call: TRBJ1-1
clone_size: few
v_call: TRBV7-9
d_call: -

cdr3_nt: TGCGCCAGCAGCCAAGACTTGCGCTACGAGCAGTACTTC
cdr3_aa: CASSQDLRYEQYF
j_call: TRBJ2-7
clone_size: many
v_call: TRBV4-3
d_call: -

cdr3_nt: TGTGCCAGCAGCCAGGGTTCCGGAGCGGAGCAGTTCTTC
cdr3_aa: CASSQGSGAEQFF
j_call: TRBJ2-1
clone_size: few
v_call: TRBV14
d_call: -

cdr3_nt: TGTGCCAGCAGGATAGCGGGGTCACAAGAGACCCAGTACTTC
cdr3_aa: CASRIAGSQETQYF
j_call: TRBJ2-5
clone_size: many
v_call: TRBV12-3/TRBV12-4
d_call: TRBD2

cdr3_nt: TGTGCCAGCAGCGTAGAACGGGGACCAGATACGCAGTATTTT
cdr3_aa: CASSVERGPDTQYF
j_call: TRBJ2-3
clone_size: -
v_call: TRBV9
d_call: -

cdr3_nt: TGTGCCAGCAGTTTACTAGCGCCAGATACGCAGTATTTT
cdr3_aa: CASSLLAPDTQYF
j_call: TRBJ2-3
clone_size: many
v_call: TRBV12-3/TRBV12-4
d_call: -

cdr3_nt: TGTGCCAGCAGCTTGTTGGGGGTTAACGAAAAACTGTTTTTT
cdr3_aa: CASSLLGVNEKLFF
j_call: TRBJ1-4
clone_size: few
v_call: TRBV5-5
d_call: -

cdr3_nt: TGTGCCAGCAGTTTCTTGACAGGGGGGTATAGCAATCAGCCCCAGCATTTT
cdr3_aa: CASSFLTGGYSNQPQHF
j_call: TRBJ1-5
clone_size: -
v_call: TRBV27
d_call: TRBD1

cdr3_nt: TGTGCCAGCAGCTTGACGTTAGGTAGCTATGGCTACACCTTC
cdr3_aa: CASSLTLGSYGYTF
j_call: TRBJ1-2
clone_size: -
v_call: TRBV7-2
d_call: -

cdr3_nt: TGCAGTGCGATCGACACGGGGACCGGGGAGCTGTTTTTT
cdr3_aa: CSAIDTGTGELFF
j_call: TRBJ2-2
clone_size: -
v_call: TRBV20-1
d_call: -

cdr3_nt: TGTGCCAGCAGCGGACAGGGATGGTTGGGCTACACCTTC
cdr3_aa: CASSGQGWLGYTF
j_call: TRBJ1-2
clone_size: -
v_call: TRBV5-6
d_call: TRBD1

cdr3_nt: TGTGCCAGCAGCCGGACAGGGGATCAGCCCCAGCATTTT
cdr3_aa: CASSRTGDQPQHF
j_call: TRBJ1-5
clone_size: few
v_call: TRBV7-9
d_call: TRBD1

cdr3_nt: TGTGCTAGTGGTATCTCGGGATCTGGGGATGAAAAACTGTTTTTT
cdr3_aa: CASGISGSGDEKLFF
j_call: TRBJ1-4
clone_size: -
v_call: TRBV12-5
d_call: -

cdr3_nt: TGTGCCAGCACTAGGGGCAAAACTGAAGCTTTCTTT
cdr3_aa: CASTRGKTEAFF
j_call: TRBJ1-1
clone_size: -
v_call: TRBV19
d_call: -

cdr3_nt: TGCAGCGTTGAAGTCTCAGGGGACGTTCGGGAGACCCAGTACTTC
cdr3_aa: CSVEVSGDVRETQYF
j_call: TRBJ2-5
clone_size: many
v_call: TRBV29-1
d_call: -

cdr3_nt: TGTGCCAGCAGCTTAGGGACGGGCGGGACGCAGTATTTT
cdr3_aa: CASSLGTGGTQYF
j_call: TRBJ2-3
clone_size: few
v_call: TRBV7-8
d_call: -

cdr3_nt: TGTGCCAGCAGGGACGGCCCGGAGCAGCCCCAGCATTTT
cdr3_aa: CASRDGPEQPQHF
j_call: TRBJ1-5
clone_size: -
v_call: TRBV11-2
d_call: -

cdr3_nt: TGTGCCAGCAGTCCTCCAGACAGCGCATCGGCTAGCGGGAGGGCCCGTAGCTCCTACAATGAGCAGTTCTTC
cdr3_aa: CASSPPDSASASGRARSSYNEQFF
j_call: TRBJ2-1
clone_size: -
v_call: TRBV6-4
d_call: TRBD2

cdr3_nt: TGCAGTGCGGCTGACAGGTCCAAGCAGTTCTTC
cdr3_aa: CSAADRSKQFF
j_call: TRBJ2-1
clone_size: -
v_call: TRBV20-1
d_call: -

cdr3_nt: TGCAGTGCACTGGGACTAGCGGGAGACAATGAGCAGTTCTTC
cdr3_aa: CSALGLAGDNEQFF
j_call: TRBJ2-1
clone_size: -
v_call: TRBV20-1
d_call: TRBD2

cdr3_nt: TGTGCCACCAGATCTAGCGGGGGGGAGACCGGGGAGCTGTTTTTT
cdr3_aa: CATRSSGGETGELFF
j_call: TRBJ2-2
clone_size: few
v_call: TRBV24-1
d_call: TRBD2

cdr3_nt: TGTGCCAGCTCATCCCCAGGGACTGTCGATGAAAAACTGTTTTTT
cdr3_aa: CASSSPGTVDEKLFF
j_call: TRBJ1-4
clone_size: -
v_call: TRBV18
d_call: -

cdr3_nt: TGTGCCAGCAGCTTACTACGGGTCGGACTGACAGATACGCAGTATTTT
cdr3_aa: CASSLLRVGLTDTQYF
j_call: TRBJ2-3
clone_size: -
v_call: TRBV11-2
d_call: -

cdr3_nt: TGTGCCAGCAGCACCCAGCGTGGGACTACCAGACTCTACGAGCAGTACTTC
cdr3_aa: CASSTQRGTTRLYEQYF
j_call: TRBJ2-7
clone_size: -
v_call: TRBV21-1
d_call: -